This T cell receptor beta chain was retrieved from a study of T cell changes during pregnancy in multiple sclerosis. CDR1 and CDR2 from the germline V gene are SGHTA and FQGNSA. CDR3 size: 16 residues. V shed 4 bases and J 1 base; nucleotides not matched to a gene: 5. This clone was observed once. TCRdb keeps only in-frame clones here, not all; method: immunoSEQ multiplex PCR. The table shows some 97,000 clones, with around 93% occurring only once. This chain uses TRBV7-2 with TRBJ2-2; 8 bases are a match to TRBD2. Sequences were derived from peripheral blood, sampled after pregnancy. This TCR was sampled from a female donor with multiple sclerosis, enrolled in a pregnancy study. CDR3 region: CASSSWTSRNTGELFF. CDR3 sequence (DNA): TGTGCCAGCAGCTCATGGACTAGCCGGAACACCGGGGAGCTGTTTTTT.